This passage covers 9 T cell receptor beta chains from one sample sequenced in a study of vaccination effects on CD4 cells after COVID-19. Expansion with viral peptide pools was applied to antigen-specific CD4+ T cells by the ViraFEST assay prior to sequencing. When roughly eleven days of culture had elapsed, CD4+ T cells were isolated. Clones were read by immunoSEQ multiplex PCR, and TCRdb kept only the in-frame ones, dropping some. The sample gives tens of thousands of clones, about 70% of which show up once; 1.5% to 2% is in the top ten. Their antigen targets remain unknown. The sample in question was CD4+ T cells from PBMCs cultured with HCoV-229E spike peptides, obtained before COVID-19 vaccination. The receptors were sampled from a human donor who received a COVID-19 vaccine.

This chain links TRBV18 with TRBJ2-4, with no clear D. Germline assignment: CDR1 KGHSH and CDR2 LQKENI. Deletions cut 0 bases from V and 2 bases from J, with 8 bases between. This CDR3 spans 15 amino acids. CDR3 in amino acids: CASSPPWDTKNIQYF. The CDR3 region has the DNA TGTGCCAGCTCACCACCGTGGGATACCAAAAACATTCAGTACTTC.

The chain combines TRBV5-1 with TRBJ2-7; D is uncertain. CDR1 SGHRS and CDR2 YFSETQ come from the germline V gene. V lost 3 bases, J lost 2 bases, and 3 bases lay in between. The CDR3 runs 11 residues. CDR3: CASSSTYEQYV. The DNA of the CDR3 is TGCGCCAGCAGCTCCACCTACGAGCAGTACGTC.

The chain combines TRBV7-2 with TRBJ2-2; 8 bases line up with TRBD2. CDR3 length: 15 amino acids. In germline, CDR1 is SGHTA, CDR2 FQGNSA. After removal of 8 bases from V and 7 bases from J, the junction contained 12 bases not matched to a gene. The DNA for the CDR3 is TGTGCCAGCGCACCCGGGGGGGCCAATATCGGGGAGCTGTTTTTT. Protein: CASAPGGANIGELFF.

The chain links TRBV6-6 to TRBJ1-1; weak D call: TRBD1 (6 bases). The CDR3 runs 16 residues. V lost 2 bases to trimming and J lost 6 bases, with 19 bases between them. Germline V CDR1 and CDR2: MNHNY, SVGAGI (reference sequence). The CDR3 protein is CASSYITGRGVAEAFF. CDR3 bases: TGTGCCAGCAGTTACATTACAGGGAGGGGAGTCGCTGAAGCTTTCTTT.

The chain couples TRBV24-1 to TRBJ1-1; D might be TRBD1 (6 bases). The CDR3 has 15 amino acids. Between the trimmed V and J ends, which lost 3 bases and 5 bases, there was a span of 15 bases. Germline values: CDR1 KGHDR, CDR2 SFDVKD. DNA of the CDR3: TGTGCCACCAGTGATCCCCGGGGGGCTGGGACTGAAGCTTTCTTT. It yields the protein CATSDPRGAGTEAFF.

The V gene is TRBV28, the J gene TRBJ1-2, with a tentative D call TRBD1 (5 bases). V lost 7 bases and J 3 bases, leaving 12 bases between the germline ends. The CDR3 extends over 13 amino acids. CDR1 and CDR2 from the germline V gene are MDHEN and SYDVKM. DNA of the CDR3: TGTGCCAGCACCGAGACAGATTACTATGGCTACACCTTC. This sequence encodes CASTETDYYGYTF.

The CDR3 coding sequence is TGTGCCAGCAGCCTCGGGACAGGGGCTCGTCAGCCCCAGCATTTT. Translated: CASSLGTGARQPQHF. The rearrangement links TRBV3-1 (or the pseudogene TRBV3-2) to TRBJ1-5; 10 positions match TRBD1. The CDR3 is made up of 15 amino acids. Germline CDR1 reads LGHDT; CDR2 reads YNNKEL (reference sequence). After removal of 4 bases from V and 6 bases from J, the junction contained 6 bases not matched to a gene.

This clone was recorded only once. The chain is built from TRBV28 and TRBJ1-2, with TRBD1 matching 8 bases. The CDR3 contains 16 residues. The junction had 12 bases not matched to a gene; V was cut back by 4 bases and J by 5 bases. The germline CDR1 and CDR2 sequences are MDHEN and SYDVKM. As DNA, the CDR3 is TGTGCCAGCAGTTCCCAATCAGGGGGCAGTAGGTATGGCTACACCTTC. Encoded protein: CASSSQSGGSRYGYTF.

This rearrangement joins TRBV19 to TRBJ1-3; the D is unclear. The CDR3 loop spans 14 amino acids. The V gene lost 4 bases and the J gene lost 1 base, with 8 bases spanning the gap. The germline CDR1 and CDR2 sequences are LNHDA and SQIVND (reference sequence). CDR3 nucleotides: TGTGCCAGTAGTACCAGGAGTTCTGGAAACACCATATATTTT. Amino acids: CASSTRSSGNTIYF.